The clone carrying this T cell receptor (beta chain) was counted between two and nine times. Its target is not known. Per germline, CDR1 MDHEN and CDR2 SYDVKM. CDR3 size: 9 residues. V was clipped by 8 bases and J by 7 bases, with 3 bases between them. Quantitative molecular-barcoded 5'-RACE generated the TCR beta libraries. Via MiXCR, TCRdb re-called the 5' RACE reads, giving one row per CDR3 protein. The sample lists 700,000 to 850,000 distinct CDR3 sequences; approximately 12% were seen once. The sample is drawn from a study of CD8 T cells in ankylosing spondylitis. Notes on the study in general: Blood from ankylosing spondylitis patients appeared to carry a characteristic roughly 8-variant TCR beta motif. Enrichment of disease-linked clones was reportedly significant in matched ankylosing spondylitis synovial fluid. Some motif variants were previously reported in reactive arthritis synovial fluid and blood. Disease-linked clones, CD8+, were relatively rare in peripheral blood.

This chain links TRBV28 with TRBJ1-5; D gene ambiguous. This receptor was taken from a male donor with ankylosing spondylitis. Sequences were obtained from blood, either unsorted or a sorted T cell fraction (not recorded which). CDR3 sequence (DNA): TGTGCCAGCGGGCAGCCCCAGCATTTT. As protein: CASGQPQHF.